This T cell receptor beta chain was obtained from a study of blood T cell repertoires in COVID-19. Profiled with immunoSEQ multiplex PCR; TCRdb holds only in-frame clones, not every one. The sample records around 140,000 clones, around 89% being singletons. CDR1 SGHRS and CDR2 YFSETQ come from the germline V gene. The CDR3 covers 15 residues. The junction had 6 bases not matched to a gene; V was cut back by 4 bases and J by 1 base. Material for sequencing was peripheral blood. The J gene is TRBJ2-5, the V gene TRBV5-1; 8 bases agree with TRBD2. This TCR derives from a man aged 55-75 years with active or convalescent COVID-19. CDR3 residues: CASSARGGPQETQYF. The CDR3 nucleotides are TGCGCCAGCAGCGCCCGGGGGGGACCCCAAGAGACCCAGTACTTC.